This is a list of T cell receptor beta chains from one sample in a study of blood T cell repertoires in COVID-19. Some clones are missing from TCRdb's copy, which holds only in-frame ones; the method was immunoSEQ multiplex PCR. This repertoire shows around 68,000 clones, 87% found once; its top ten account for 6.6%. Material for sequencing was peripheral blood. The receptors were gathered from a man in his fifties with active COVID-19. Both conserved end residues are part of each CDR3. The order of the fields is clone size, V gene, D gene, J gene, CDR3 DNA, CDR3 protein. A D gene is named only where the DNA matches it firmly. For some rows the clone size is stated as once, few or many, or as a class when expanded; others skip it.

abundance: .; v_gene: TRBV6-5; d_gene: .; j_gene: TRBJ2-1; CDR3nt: TGTGCCAGCAGCCCCTTTGGTAGCGGAAACAATGAGCAGTTCTTC; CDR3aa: CASSPFGSGNNEQFF
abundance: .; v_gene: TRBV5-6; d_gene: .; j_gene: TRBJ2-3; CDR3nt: TGTGCCAGCAGCTTGGCCCCTACAGATACGCAGTATTTT; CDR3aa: CASSLAPTDTQYF
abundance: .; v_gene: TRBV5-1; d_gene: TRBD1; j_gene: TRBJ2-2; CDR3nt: TGCGCCAGCAGCTTGACAGGGGCGAACACCGGGGAGCTGTTTTTT; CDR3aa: CASSLTGANTGELFF
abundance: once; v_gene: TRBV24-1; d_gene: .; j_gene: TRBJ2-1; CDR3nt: TGTGCCACCAGTGAGAGAGGGTCAGCCCTGAGCTCCTACAATGAGCAGTTCTTC; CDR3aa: CATSERGSALSSYNEQFF
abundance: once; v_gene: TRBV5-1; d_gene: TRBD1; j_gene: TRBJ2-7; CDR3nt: TGCGCCAGCAGCCCCGGACAGGGCCCCTACGAGCAGTACTTC; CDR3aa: CASSPGQGPYEQYF
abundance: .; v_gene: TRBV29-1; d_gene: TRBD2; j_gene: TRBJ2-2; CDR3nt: TGCAGCGGACGCACCCTAGCGGGAGGGCCAAACACCGGGGAGCTGTTTTTT; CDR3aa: CSGRTLAGGPNTGELFF
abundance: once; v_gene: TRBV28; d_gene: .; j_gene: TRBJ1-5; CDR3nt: TGTGCCAGCAGTTTAACCGGTCAGCCCCAGCATTTT; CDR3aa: CASSLTGQPQHF
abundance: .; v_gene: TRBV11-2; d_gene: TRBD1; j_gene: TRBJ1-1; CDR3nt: TGTGCCAGCACCCGGACAGGATATGAAGCTTTCTTT; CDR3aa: CASTRTGYEAFF
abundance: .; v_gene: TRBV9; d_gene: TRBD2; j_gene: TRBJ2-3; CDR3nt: TGTGCCAGCAGCGTAGGAGCGGGAGGGCGGACAGATACGCAGTATTTT; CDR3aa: CASSVGAGGRTDTQYF
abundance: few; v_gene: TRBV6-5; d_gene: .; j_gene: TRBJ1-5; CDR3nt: TGTGCCAGCGGAGTAACACCGGCGGGTCGTCAGCCCCAGCATTTT; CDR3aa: CASGVTPAGRQPQHF
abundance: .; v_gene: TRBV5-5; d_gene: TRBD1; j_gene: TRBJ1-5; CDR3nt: TGTGCCAGCAGTCGGGACAGTTATCAGCCCCAGCATTTT; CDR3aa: CASSRDSYQPQHF
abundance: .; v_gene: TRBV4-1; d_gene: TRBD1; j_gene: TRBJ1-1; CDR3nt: TGCGCCAGCAGCCAACCCAGGGGGCGAGGGGACAAAGGAGAAACTTTCTTT; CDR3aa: CASSQPRGRGDKGETFF
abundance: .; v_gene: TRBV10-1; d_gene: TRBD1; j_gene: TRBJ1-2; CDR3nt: TGCGCCAGCAGATTAATGGAAACAGGGGGGCGGAGGGGCTACACCTTC; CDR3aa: CASRLMETGGRRGYTF
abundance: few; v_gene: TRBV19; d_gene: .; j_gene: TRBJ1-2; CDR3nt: TGTGCCAGTAGTGGCTCAGGGGCCGTGGGCTACACCTTC; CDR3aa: CASSGSGAVGYTF
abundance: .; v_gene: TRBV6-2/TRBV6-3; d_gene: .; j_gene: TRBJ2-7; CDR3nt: TGTGCCAGCAGTACACTCGAAGGGAGCTACGAGCAGTACTTC; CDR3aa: CASSTLEGSYEQYF
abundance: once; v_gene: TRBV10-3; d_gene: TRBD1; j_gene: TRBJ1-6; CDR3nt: TGTGCCATCAGGGGACAGGCGAACCCTAATTCACCCCTCCACTTT; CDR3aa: CAIRGQANPNSPLHF
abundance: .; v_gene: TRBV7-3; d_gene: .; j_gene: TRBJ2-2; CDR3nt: TGTGCCAGCAGCTTAAGGTTCGAGACAGGCAACACCGGGGAGCTGTTTTTT; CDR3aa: CASSLRFETGNTGELFF
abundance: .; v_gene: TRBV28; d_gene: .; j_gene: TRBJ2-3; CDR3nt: TGTGCCAGCATACAACAGGGCTGGCAAGATACGCAGTATTTT; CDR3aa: CASIQQGWQDTQYF
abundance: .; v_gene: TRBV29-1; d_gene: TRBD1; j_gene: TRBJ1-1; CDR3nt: TGCAGCGTTGTGGGGACAGGGCACACTGAAGCTTTCTTT; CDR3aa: CSVVGTGHTEAFF
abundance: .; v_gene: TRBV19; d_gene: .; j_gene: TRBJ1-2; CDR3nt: TGTGCCAGTAGTATCCGCGCGGCGCTCGGAACGGGCTACACCTTC; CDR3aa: CASSIRAALGTGYTF
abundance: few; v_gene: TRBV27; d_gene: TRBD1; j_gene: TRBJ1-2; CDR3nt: TGTGCCAGCAGACGAATCACAGGGGAGGGCTACACCTTC; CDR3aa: CASRRITGEGYTF
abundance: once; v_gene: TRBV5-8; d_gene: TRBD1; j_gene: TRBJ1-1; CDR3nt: TGTGCCAGCCCCACATTCAGCACGGACAGGGGAGGTGAGGCTGAAGCTTTCTTT; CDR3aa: CASPTFSTDRGGEAEAFF
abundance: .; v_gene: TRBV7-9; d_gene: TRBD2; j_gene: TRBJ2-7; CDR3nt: TGTGCCAGCAGCCTAGGGGATCTAGCGGACTACGAGCAGTACTTC; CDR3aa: CASSLGDLADYEQYF
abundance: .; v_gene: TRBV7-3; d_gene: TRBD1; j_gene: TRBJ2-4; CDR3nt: TGTGCCAGCAGCCGCGGACAGGGGCAAAACATTCAGTACTTC; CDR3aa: CASSRGQGQNIQYF
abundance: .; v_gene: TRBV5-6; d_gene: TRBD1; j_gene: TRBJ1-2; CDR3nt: TGTGCCAGCAGCTTAGGCAGGGGGCCTGGTGGCTACACCTTC; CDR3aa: CASSLGRGPGGYTF
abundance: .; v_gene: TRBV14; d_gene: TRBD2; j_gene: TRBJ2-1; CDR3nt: TGTGCCAGCAGTCCTAAGAGCGGGATACCCTACAATGAGCAGTTCTTC; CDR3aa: CASSPKSGIPYNEQFF
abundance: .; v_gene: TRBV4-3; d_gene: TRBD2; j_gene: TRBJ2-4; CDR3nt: TGCGCCAGCAGCCTGAGGGAGGCGGGAGGCATTCAGTACTTC; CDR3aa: CASSLREAGGIQYF
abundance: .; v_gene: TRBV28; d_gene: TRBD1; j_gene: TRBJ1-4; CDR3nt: TGTGCCAGCAGCTTTTCAGGGGGCGCGGGTGAAAAACTGTTTTTT; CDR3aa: CASSFSGGAGEKLFF
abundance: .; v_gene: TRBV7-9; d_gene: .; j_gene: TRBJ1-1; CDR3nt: TGTGCCAGCAGCTTAACGGAGATGAACACTGAAGCTTTCTTT; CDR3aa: CASSLTEMNTEAFF
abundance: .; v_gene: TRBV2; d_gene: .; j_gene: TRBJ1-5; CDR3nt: TGTGCCAGCAGCCAAGACACTAGCAATCAGCCCCAGCATTTT; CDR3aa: CASSQDTSNQPQHF
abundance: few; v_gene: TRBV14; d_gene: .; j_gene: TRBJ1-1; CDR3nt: TGTGCCAGCAGCCAAGGGTCCTACCGGAGACCTGAAGCTTTCTTT; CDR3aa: CASSQGSYRRPEAFF
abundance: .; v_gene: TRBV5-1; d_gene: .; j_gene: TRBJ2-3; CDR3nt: TGCGCCAGCAGCTTGGAGGGGGATGGCACAGATACGCAGTATTTT; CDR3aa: CASSLEGDGTDTQYF
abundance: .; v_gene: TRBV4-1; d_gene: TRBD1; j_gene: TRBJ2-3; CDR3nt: TGCGCCAGCAGCCGACGACAGGGTGAGGCAGATACGCAGTATTTT; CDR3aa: CASSRRQGEADTQYF
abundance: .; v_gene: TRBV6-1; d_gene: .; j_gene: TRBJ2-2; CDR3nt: TGTGCCAGCAGTGAAGTCTTGAGTAATCGGTTCGGGGAGCTGTTTTTT; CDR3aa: CASSEVLSNRFGELFF
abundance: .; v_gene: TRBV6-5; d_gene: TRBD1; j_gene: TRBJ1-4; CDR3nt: TGTGCCAGCAGTTACGGGGGACAGCCTGAAAAACTGTTTTTT; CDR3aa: CASSYGGQPEKLFF
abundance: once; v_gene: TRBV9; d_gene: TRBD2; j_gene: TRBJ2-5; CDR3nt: TGTGCCAGCAGCCCCTCCCTCCGCGGGGGTCCGGAGACCCAGTACTTC; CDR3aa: CASSPSLRGGPETQYF
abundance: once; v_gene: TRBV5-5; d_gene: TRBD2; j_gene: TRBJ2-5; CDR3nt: TGTGCCAGCAGCTCGCTAGCGGGAGGATTGACGGAGACCCAGTACTTC; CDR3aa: CASSSLAGGLTETQYF
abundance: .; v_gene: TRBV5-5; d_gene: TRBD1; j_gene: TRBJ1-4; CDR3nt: TGTGCCAGCAGCTTGACAGGGGCAAAACTGTTTTTT; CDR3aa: CASSLTGAKLFF
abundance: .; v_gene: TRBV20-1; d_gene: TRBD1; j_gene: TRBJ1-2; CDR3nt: TGCAGTGCCTTGACAGGGGATGGCTACACCTTC; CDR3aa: CSALTGDGYTF
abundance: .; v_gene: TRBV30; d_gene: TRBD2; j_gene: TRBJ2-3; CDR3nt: TGTGCCTGGAGTGTACCGAGCGGGGGGGCTGCGCAGTATTTT; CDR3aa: CAWSVPSGGAAQYF
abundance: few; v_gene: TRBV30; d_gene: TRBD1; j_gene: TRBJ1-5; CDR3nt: TGTGCCTGGACCCTACAGGGGGAACAGCCCCAGCATTTT; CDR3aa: CAWTLQGEQPQHF
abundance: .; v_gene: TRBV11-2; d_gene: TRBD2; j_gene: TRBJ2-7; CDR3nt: TGTGCCAGCAGCTTAGTAGGCGGGGGCTCCTACGAGCAGTACTTC; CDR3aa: CASSLVGGGSYEQYF
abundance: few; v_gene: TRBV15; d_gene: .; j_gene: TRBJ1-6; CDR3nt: TGTGCCACCAGCAGAGATAGGGGGAGTGGTTCACCCCTCCACTTT; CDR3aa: CATSRDRGSGSPLHF
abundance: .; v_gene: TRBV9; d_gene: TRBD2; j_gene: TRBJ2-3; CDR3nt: TGTGCCAGCAGCGTAGGTCTGGGACTAGGGGTGGAAGATACGCAGTATTTT; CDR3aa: CASSVGLGLGVEDTQYF
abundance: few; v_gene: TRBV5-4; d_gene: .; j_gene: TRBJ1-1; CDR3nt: TGTGCCAGCAGCTTGACCGGGGATAAATCTGAAGCTTTCTTT; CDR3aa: CASSLTGDKSEAFF
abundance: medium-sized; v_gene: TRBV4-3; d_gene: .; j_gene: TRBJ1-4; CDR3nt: TGCGCCAGCAGCCAAGATCCCCCCGGCGGGAGTGAAAAACTGTTTTTT; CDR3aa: CASSQDPPGGSEKLFF
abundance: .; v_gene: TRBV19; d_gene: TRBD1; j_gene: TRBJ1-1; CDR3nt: TGTGCCAGTAGTCCCCAGGGGGCCGGGGTGAACACTGAAGCTTTCTTT; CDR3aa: CASSPQGAGVNTEAFF
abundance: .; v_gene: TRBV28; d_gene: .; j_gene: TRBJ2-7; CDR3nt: TGTGCCAGCAGTCCCCCCGGACTGACCAACTACGAGCAGTACTTC; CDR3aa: CASSPPGLTNYEQYF
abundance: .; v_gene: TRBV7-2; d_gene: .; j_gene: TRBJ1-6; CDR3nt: TGTGCCAGCAGCTCGGACAGTAGTGGTTCACCCCTCCACTTT; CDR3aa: CASSSDSSGSPLHF
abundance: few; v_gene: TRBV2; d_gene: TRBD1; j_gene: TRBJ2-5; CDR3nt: TGTGCCAGCAGCAGAGAAGAGGGGACAGAAGAGACCCAGTACTTC; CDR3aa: CASSREEGTEETQYF
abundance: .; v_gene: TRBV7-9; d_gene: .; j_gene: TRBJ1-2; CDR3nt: TGTGCCAGCAGCTTCCCCATCAGGGGTAACTATGGCTACACCTTC; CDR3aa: CASSFPIRGNYGYTF
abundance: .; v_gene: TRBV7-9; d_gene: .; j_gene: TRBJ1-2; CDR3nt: TGTGCCAGCAGCTTTAACAGCCTGGATGGCTACACCTTC; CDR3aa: CASSFNSLDGYTF
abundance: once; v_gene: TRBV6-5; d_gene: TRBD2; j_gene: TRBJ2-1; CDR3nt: TGTGCCAGCAGTTTCCGGCGGGGGACCTACAATGAGCAGTTCTTC; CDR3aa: CASSFRRGTYNEQFF